This T cell receptor (beta chain) was recorded in a study of blood T cell repertoires in COVID-19. The CDR3 spans 16 residues. V was clipped by 4 bases and J by 3 bases; unmatched bases: 8. Germline-derived CDR1 and CDR2 are SGHRS and YFSETQ. Profiling relied on immunoSEQ multiplex PCR, and the TCRdb table lists in-frame clones only, not all of them. Altogether some 120,000 clones are present, 83% being singletons, with the ten largest covering about 6.3%. The receptor was derived from a man older than 75 with active or convalescent COVID-19. Material for sequencing was peripheral blood. The rearrangement joins TRBV5-1 to TRBJ1-4, with 8 bases fitting TRBD1. The CDR3 is CASSQGQGASNEKLFF. CDR3 nucleotides: TGCGCCAGCAGCCAAGGACAGGGAGCGTCTAATGAAAAACTGTTTTTT. Variable domain in full (rest from reference TRBV5-1 and TRBJ1-4): KAGVTQTPRYLIKTRGQQVTLSCSPISGHRSVSWYQQTPGQGLQFLFEYFSETQRNKGNFPGRFSGRQFSNSRSEMNVSTLELGDSALYLCASSQGQGASNEKLFFGSGTQLSVL.